These T cell receptor beta chains were read from a single sample in a study of patients and donors after allogeneic stem cell transplantation. TCRdb passed the RT-PCR reads through MiXCR, listing each CDR3 protein once. Among about 24,000 distinct CDR3 sequences, approximately 42% were seen once, and the ten largest hold just under 80%. Sequencing input: blood, either unsorted or a sorted T cell fraction (not recorded which). These receptor sequences come from a human donor who was either an allogeneic HSCT recipient or a stem cell or donor lymphocyte infusion donor (not recorded which). It is not recorded whose cells these are; they may come from a transplant donor. Each CDR3 is given with its conserved first and last residue. A D gene is named only where the DNA matches it firmly. Only part of the rows carry a size: once, few, many, or a class if the clone is expanded.

size	D	J	V	DNA	CDR3
many	NA	TRBJ1-6	TRBV20-1	TGCAGTGCTATGGGGAGGGGAATCCACTTT	CSAMGRGIHF
many	NA	TRBJ1-4	TRBV7-7	TGTGCTAGCAGCTTAGCGCCGGGAAGGAATGAAAAACTGTTTTTT	CASSLAPGRNEKLFF
NA	NA	TRBJ1-3	TRBV5-1	TGCGCCAGCAGCTTGGCCGCGGGGAGCGGAAACACCATATATTTT	CASSLAAGSGNTIYF
NA	TRBD1	TRBJ1-4	TRBV20-1	TGCAGTGCAACCGGGACAGGGGCTGCTAATGAAAAACTGTTTTTT	CSATGTGAANEKLFF
NA	TRBD2	TRBJ2-2	TRBV10-3	TGTGCCACCCAGATAGCGGGGTACACCGGGGAGCTGTTTTTT	CATQIAGYTGELFF
NA	NA	TRBJ2-5	TRBV5-1	TGCGCCAGCAGCTTGGAGTCAGCCCGAGGGGAGACCCAGTACTTC	CASSLESARGETQYF
many	NA	TRBJ2-6	TRBV19	TGTGCCAGTACCCTCCGGTCTGGGGCCAACGTCCTGACTTTC	CASTLRSGANVLTF
few	NA	TRBJ2-5	TRBV5-1	TGCGCCAGCAGCTTTAGTCCCAACAGGGCCCAAGAGACCCAGTACTTC	CASSFSPNRAQETQYF
NA	NA	TRBJ2-3	TRBV7-2	TGTGCCAGCAGCTCCTCAGATCAGCCGCAGTATTTT	CASSSSDQPQYF
NA	NA	TRBJ2-5	TRBV10-2	TGCGCCAGCAGTGACCCCAATTTGGGGGAGACCCAGTACTTC	CASSDPNLGETQYF
NA	TRBD2	TRBJ2-3	TRBV20-1	TGCAGTGCTTTAGCGGGGGAGTCCACAGATACGCAGTATTTT	CSALAGESTDTQYF
NA	TRBD1	TRBJ1-6	TRBV4-1	TGCGCCAGCAGCCACCCCTCGACAGGGACCTATAATTCACCCCTCCACTTT	CASSHPSTGTYNSPLHF
NA	NA	TRBJ1-5	TRBV7-2	TGTGCCAGCAGCTTGACCGGGGGCAGCCTCAATCAGCCCCAGCATTTT	CASSLTGGSLNQPQHF
NA	TRBD1	TRBJ2-1	TRBV6-8	TGTGCCAGCAGTATTCCCGGGACAGGGTTCTACAATGAGCAGTTCTTC	CASSIPGTGFYNEQFF
NA	TRBD1	TRBJ2-3	TRBV7-9	TGTGCCAGCAGCTTTGCTTGGACAGGGGGCACAGATACGCAGTATTTT	CASSFAWTGGTDTQYF
NA	NA	TRBJ1-4	TRBV5-5	TGTGCCAGCAGCTTGGGATCCATTTCTAATGAAAAACTGTTTTTT	CASSLGSISNEKLFF
many	NA	TRBJ2-2	TRBV5-1	TGCGCCAGCAGGGGGGAGGCGCTCACCGGGGAGCTGTTTTTT	CASRGEALTGELFF
NA	NA	TRBJ1-1	TRBV20-1	TGCAGTGCTAGAGAAATTTTTGTGGACACTGAAGCTTTCTTT	CSAREIFVDTEAFF
NA	NA	TRBJ2-7	TRBV27	TGTGCCAGCAGTCACGGACGGTGGTACGAGCAGTACTTC	CASSHGRWYEQYF
NA	TRBD2	TRBJ2-1	TRBV7-3	TGTGCCAGCAGTCAAACTAGCGGATATTACAATGAGCAGTTCTTC	CASSQTSGYYNEQFF